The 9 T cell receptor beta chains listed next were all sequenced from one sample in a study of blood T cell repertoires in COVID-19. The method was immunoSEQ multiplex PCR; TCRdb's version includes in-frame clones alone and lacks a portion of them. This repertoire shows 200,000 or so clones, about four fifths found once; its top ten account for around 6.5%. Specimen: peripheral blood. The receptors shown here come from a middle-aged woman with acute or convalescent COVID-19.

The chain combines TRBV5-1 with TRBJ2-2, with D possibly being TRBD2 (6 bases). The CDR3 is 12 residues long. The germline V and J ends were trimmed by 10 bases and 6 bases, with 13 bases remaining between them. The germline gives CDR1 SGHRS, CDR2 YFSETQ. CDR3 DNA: TGCGCCGCCGGCGGGGCCCCCGGGGAGCTGTTTTTT. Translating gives CAAGGAPGELFF.

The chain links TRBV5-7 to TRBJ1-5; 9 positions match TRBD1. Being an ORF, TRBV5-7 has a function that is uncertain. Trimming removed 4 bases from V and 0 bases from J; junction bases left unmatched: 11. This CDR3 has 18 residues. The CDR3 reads CASSRGQGQFYSNQPQHF. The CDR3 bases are TGTGCCAGCAGCCGGGGACAGGGACAGTTTTATAGCAATCAGCCCCAGCATTTT.

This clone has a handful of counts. CDR3 residues: CASSRGTGELGTEAFF. CDR3 DNA: TGCGCCAGCAGCAGGGGGACAGGGGAGCTCGGCACTGAAGCTTTCTTT. This sequence joins TRBV5-1 and TRBJ1-1; TRBD1 agrees at 10 bases. The CDR3 totals 16 residues. Germline V lookup: CDR1 SGHRS, CDR2 YFSETQ. V lost 4 bases, J lost 4 bases, and 10 bases stayed unmatched. The variable domain in full, completed from reference TRBV5-1 and TRBJ1-1, reads KAGVTQTPRYLIKTRGQQVTLSCSPISGHRSVSWYQQTPGQGLQFLFEYFSETQRNKGNFPGRFSGRQFSNSRSEMNVSTLELGDSALYLCASSRGTGELGTEAFFGQGTRLTVV.

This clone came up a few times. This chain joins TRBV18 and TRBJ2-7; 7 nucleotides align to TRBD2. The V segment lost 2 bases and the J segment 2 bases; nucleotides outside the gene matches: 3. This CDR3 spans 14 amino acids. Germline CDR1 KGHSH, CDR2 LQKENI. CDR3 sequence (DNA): TGTGCCAGCTCACCAGCGGGGGACGCCTACGAGCAGTACTTC. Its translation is CASSPAGDAYEQYF.

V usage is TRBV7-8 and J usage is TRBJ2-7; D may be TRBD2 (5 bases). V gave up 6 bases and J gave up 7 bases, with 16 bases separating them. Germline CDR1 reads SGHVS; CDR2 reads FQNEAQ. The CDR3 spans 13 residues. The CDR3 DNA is TGTGCCAGCAGGGGGAGCTTCTCGGGAGAGCAGTACTTC. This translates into CASRGSFSGEQYF.

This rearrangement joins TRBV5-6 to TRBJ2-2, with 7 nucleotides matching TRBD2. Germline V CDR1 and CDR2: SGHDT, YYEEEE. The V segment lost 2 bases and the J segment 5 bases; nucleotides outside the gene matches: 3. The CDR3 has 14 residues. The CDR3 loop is CASSLGEGTGELFF. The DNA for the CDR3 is TGTGCCAGCAGCTTAGGGGAGGGGACCGGGGAGCTGTTTTTT.

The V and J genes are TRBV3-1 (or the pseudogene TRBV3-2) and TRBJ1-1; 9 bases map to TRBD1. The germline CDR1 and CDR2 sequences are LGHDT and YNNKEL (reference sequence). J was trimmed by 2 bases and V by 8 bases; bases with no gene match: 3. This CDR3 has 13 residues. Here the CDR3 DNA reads TGTGCCAGCGCCACAGGGGGCAACACTGAAGCTTTCTTT. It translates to CASATGGNTEAFF.

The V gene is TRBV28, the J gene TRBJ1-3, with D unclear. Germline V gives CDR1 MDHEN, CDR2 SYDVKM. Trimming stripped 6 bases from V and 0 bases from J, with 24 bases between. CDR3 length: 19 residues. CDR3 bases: TGTGCCAGCAGCTCTACTGCCGGAGCCCCGGAGGTCTCTGGAAACACCATATATTTT. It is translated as CASSSTAGAPEVSGNTIYF.

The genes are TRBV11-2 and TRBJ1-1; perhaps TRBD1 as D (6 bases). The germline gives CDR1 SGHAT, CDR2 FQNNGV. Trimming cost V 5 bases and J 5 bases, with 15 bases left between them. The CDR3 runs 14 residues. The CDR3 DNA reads TGTGCCAGCAGCCTATACGAACAGGGTACTGAAGCTTTCTTT. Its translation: CASSLYEQGTEAFF.